This TCR beta chain was retrieved from a study of Graves' ophthalmopathy and Graves' hyperthyroidism (dated by TCRdb to the late 2010s). Notes on the research overall: Peripheral blood was collected at initial diagnosis, prior to any treatment. The independent validation cohort included about 20 hyperthyroidism patients plus 17 patients who later progressed from hyperthyroidism to ophthalmopathy. TCR beta repertoire signatures were used to distinguish Graves' ophthalmopathy from Graves' hyperthyroidism and to predict progression to ophthalmopathy. Following sample collection, hyperthyroidism patients were given methimazole at a starting dose of 30 mg daily, and ophthalmopathy patients were given high-dose intravenous methylprednisolone. In total, some 140 blood samples were TCR-sequenced: 40 to 45 ophthalmopathy, 80 or so hyperthyroidism and approximately 17 hyperthyroidism-to-ophthalmopathy patients. To explore V-J signatures that distinguish ophthalmopathy from hyperthyroidism, a discovery set of about a hundred patients was enrolled, made up of 40 to 45 with ophthalmopathy and fewer than 60 with stable hyperthyroidism. T-cell repertoires of thyroid tissue and blood were compared in over five hyperthyroidism patients.

This clonotype has at least ten counts. The antigen it recognizes is unknown. No base quality information exists; no much larger clone differs at one position. TCR beta CDR3 regions were amplified from RNA transcripts for repertoire sequencing. The first round was an RT-PCR using HTBI primers with the Qiagen OneStep RT-PCR kit, and this first round was followed by a second-round multiplex PCR, then size selection and purification. The libraries underwent paired-end sequencing with 100 bp reads on an Illumina HiSeq2000. Per the source publication's procedure: Reads were processed with SOAPnuke, discarding reads with adapters, uncalled bases, mean Phred below 15, or no exact constant-primer or identifier match. High-quality paired reads were merged with COPE v1.2.5. Clonotypes were defined as unique nucleotide sequences and were aligned to IMGT TRB V, D and J references using MiTCR v1.1. Only V-J combinations with frequency above 0.0001 were analysed, covering approximately 99% of repertoires. For each V-J combination, a TCR clonal expansion and chaos score was defined as F50 clonal expansion divided by the chaos observed in the TCRdist matrix. Welch's t-statistics and random forest were used to narrow the features down to 13 V-J combinations, which were then fed into a naive Bayes classifier. The Morisita-Horn index was used to measure how similar the thyroid and blood repertoires were. The public sequencing data were trimmed at Q25 with fastp and processed into clonotypes with MiXCR by TCRdb, which kept only in-frame beta chains. CDR3 protein duplicates are merged, each entry listing the most common genes and DNA. None of the V and J calls come from the authors' own analysis; TCRdb made them. Counted in this sample were 650,000 to 800,000 distinct CDR3 sequences; more than 40% of them appeared once. The ten largest account for 3.3% of the sample.

The CDR3, from cysteine to phenylalanine, totals 13 residues. The only DNA kept is the CDR3, 39 bases in frame from the first base. V loses 6 bases, J loses 7 bases, and the germline ends lie 12 bases apart. Ophthalmopathy patients were characterized by moderately to severely active disease, a Clinical Activity Score of at least 3, a NOSPECS grade of at least 4, and a disease duration under 3 months. Patients with other autoimmune diseases, uncontrolled infections, pregnancy or lactation were excluded. Clinical symptoms, serum thyroxine, TRAb, thyroid ultrasound and orbital computed tomography were used for diagnosis. PBMCs were isolated from around 10 ml of fresh peripheral blood by Ficoll-Paque density gradient centrifugation. Total RNA was extracted with Trizol reagent and quality-checked on an Agilent 2100 Bioanalyzer. Summary of the overall study and its limitations: Most expanded thyroid clonotypes with a frequency above 0.001 also appeared in blood, which suggests that blood repertoires may reflect the immune response in the thyroid. No statistical method was used to set the sample size in advance, and the investigators knew which group each participant was assigned to. In validation, the model predicted ophthalmopathy progression with about 64% sensitivity and 72.22% specificity; approximately 12 predicted patients were CT-confirmed with GO in a median of approximately six months. Ophthalmopathy was separated from stable hyperthyroidism by the 13-signature model with roughly 90% sensitivity and about 81% specificity in cross-validation and with 80%/75% in the test set.

The source of this sequence is an adult man with Graves' ophthalmopathy. The material sequenced was peripheral blood. In this chain, TRBV12-3 or TRBV12-4 is recombined with TRBJ1-4, with the D gene call left open. CDR3 reads: CASSRGLGEKLFF. The DNA is TGTGCCAGCAGCCGCGGACTTGGTGAAAAACTGTTTTTT.